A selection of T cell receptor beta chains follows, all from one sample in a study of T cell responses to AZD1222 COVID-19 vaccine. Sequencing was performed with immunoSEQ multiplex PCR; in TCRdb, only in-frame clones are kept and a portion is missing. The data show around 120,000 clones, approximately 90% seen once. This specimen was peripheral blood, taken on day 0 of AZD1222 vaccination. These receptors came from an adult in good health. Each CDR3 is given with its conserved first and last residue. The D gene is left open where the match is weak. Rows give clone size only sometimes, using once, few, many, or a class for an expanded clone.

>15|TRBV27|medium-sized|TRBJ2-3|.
TGTGCCAGCACCCAGAATTGGGACGATACAGATACGCAGTATTTT
CASTQNWDDTDTQYF
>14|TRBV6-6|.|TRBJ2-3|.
TGTGCCAGCAGGAGGGGAGGCTCAGACGATACGCAGTATTTT
CASRRGGSDDTQYF
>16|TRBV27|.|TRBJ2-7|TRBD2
TGTGCCAGCAGTCCCCTCCCCGGGACTAGTGCCTACGAGCAGTACTTC
CASSPLPGTSAYEQYF
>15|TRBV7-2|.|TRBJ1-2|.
TGTGCCAGCAGCCTTGGGGGCAATTCTAACTATGGCTACACCTTC
CASSLGGNSNYGYTF
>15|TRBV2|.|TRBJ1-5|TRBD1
TGTGCCAGCAGTGAAAGGGGACAGGGTGGACAGCCCCAGCATTTT
CASSERGQGGQPQHF
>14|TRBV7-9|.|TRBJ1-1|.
TGTGCCAGCAGCCCTCGGACCTTGAACACTGAAGCTTTCTTT
CASSPRTLNTEAFF
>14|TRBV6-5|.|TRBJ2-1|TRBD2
TGTGCCAGCAGCGGGCTAGCGGGTTTTAATGAGCAGTTCTTC
CASSGLAGFNEQFF
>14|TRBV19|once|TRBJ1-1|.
TGTGCCAGTAGTATGCGGCAGGGGAACACTGAAGCTTTCTTT
CASSMRQGNTEAFF
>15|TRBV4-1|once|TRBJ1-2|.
TGCGCCAGCAGCCAAGAAGGCCCGATCGACTATGGCTACACCTTC
CASSQEGPIDYGYTF
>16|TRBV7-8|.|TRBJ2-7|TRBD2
TGTGCCAGCAGCTTAGCGGATCTAGCGGGAGAATACGAGCAGTACTTC
CASSLADLAGEYEQYF
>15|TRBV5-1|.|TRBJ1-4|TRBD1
TGCGCCAGCAGCTCGACAGGGGGCTCTAATGAAAAACTGTTTTTT
CASSSTGGSNEKLFF
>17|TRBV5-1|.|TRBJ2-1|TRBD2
TGCGCCAGCAGCCGGACTAGCGGGGGAAGCTCCTACAATGAGCAGTTCTTC
CASSRTSGGSSYNEQFF
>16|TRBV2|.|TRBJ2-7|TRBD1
TGTGCCAGCAGAGCAACTCCGGGACAGGGGACCTACGAGCAGTACTTC
CASRATPGQGTYEQYF
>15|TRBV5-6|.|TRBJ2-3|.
TGTGCCAGCTATCTCCTCCACGGGAATCAAGATACGCAGTATTTT
CASYLLHGNQDTQYF
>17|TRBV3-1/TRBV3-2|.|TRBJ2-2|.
TGTGCCAGCAGCCAAGACCACTGGACGGCGACCACCGGGGAGCTGTTTTTT
CASSQDHWTATTGELFF
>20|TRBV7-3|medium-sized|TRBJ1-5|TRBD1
TGTGCCAGCAGCTTGAGCCCACACCCGACAGGGTCGGAGCGGAATCAGCCCCAGCATTTT
CASSLSPHPTGSERNQPQHF
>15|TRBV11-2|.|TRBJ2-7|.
TGTGCCAGCAGCTTAGACCGGGCCCTTCCGTCCGAGCAGTACTTC
CASSLDRALPSEQYF
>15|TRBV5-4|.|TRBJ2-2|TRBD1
TGTGCCAGCAGCATACAGGGGGCGGCGGCCGGGGAGCTGTTTTTT
CASSIQGAAAGELFF
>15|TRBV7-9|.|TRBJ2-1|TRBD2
TGTGCCAGCAGCTTCGCCCGACTAGCGGGCCTGGAGCAGTTCTTC
CASSFARLAGLEQFF
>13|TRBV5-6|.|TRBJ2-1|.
TGTGCCAGCAGCTTGAGCGGAGCAGGTGAGCAGTTCTTC
CASSLSGAGEQFF
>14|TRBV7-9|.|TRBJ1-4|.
TGTGCCAGCAGCTTATCTCTTAGCACTGAAAAACTGTTTTTT
CASSLSLSTEKLFF
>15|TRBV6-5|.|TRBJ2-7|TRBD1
TGTGCCAGCAGTTACTCGTTGACAGGGAAGGGCGAGCAGTACTTC
CASSYSLTGKGEQYF
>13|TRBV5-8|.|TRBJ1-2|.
TGTGCCAGCAGCTTGATGGGGGCCTATGGCTACACCTTC
CASSLMGAYGYTF
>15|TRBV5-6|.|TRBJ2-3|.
TGTGCCAGCAGCTTGGGAGTAGGGACCACAGATACGCAGTATTTT
CASSLGVGTTDTQYF
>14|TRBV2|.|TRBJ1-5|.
TGTGCCAGCAGTGAAACCCAGGGGAATCAGCCCCAGCATTTT
CASSETQGNQPQHF
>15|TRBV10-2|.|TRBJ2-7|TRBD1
TGCGCCAGCAGTGAGGTTCCGGGACAGGGAAACGAGCAGTACTTC
CASSEVPGQGNEQYF
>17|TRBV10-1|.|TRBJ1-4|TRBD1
TGCGCCAGCACCGGGTCGACAGGGCACGAACGAAGCGAAAAACTGTTTTTT
CASTGSTGHERSEKLFF
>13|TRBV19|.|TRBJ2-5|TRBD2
TGTGCCAGTAGTTGGGGGGGACCCGAGACCCAGTACTTC
CASSWGGPETQYF
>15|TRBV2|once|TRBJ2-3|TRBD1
TGTGCCAGCAGTGACGGAAGGACAGGACCAGATACGCAGTATTTT
CASSDGRTGPDTQYF
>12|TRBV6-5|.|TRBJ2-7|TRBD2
TGTGCCAGCAGCGCCTGGGGACTAGCGGTTTACTTC
CASSAWGLAVYF
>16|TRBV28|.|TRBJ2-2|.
TGTGCCAGCAGCCCAATGGGGGGAAGGGGAACCGGGGAGCTGTTTTTT
CASSPMGGRGTGELFF
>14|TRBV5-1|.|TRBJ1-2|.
TGCGCCAGCAGCGACGGACGGTCTAACTATGGCTACACCTTC
CASSDGRSNYGYTF
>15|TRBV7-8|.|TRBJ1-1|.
TGTGCCAGCAGCCCTAGTTGGGGGGCAAACACTGAAGCTTTCTTT
CASSPSWGANTEAFF
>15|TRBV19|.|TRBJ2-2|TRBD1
TGTGCCAGTAGTATAGATGGACAGGGCGAAGGGGAGCTGTTTTTT
CASSIDGQGEGELFF
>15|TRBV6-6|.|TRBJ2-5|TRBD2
TGTGCCAGCAGTAAGGGCCTAGCGGCACTCGAGACCCAGTACTTC
CASSKGLAALETQYF
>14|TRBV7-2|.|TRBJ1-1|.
TGTGCCAGCAGCTTAGGGGGAGGGAACACTGAAGCTTTCTTT
CASSLGGGNTEAFF
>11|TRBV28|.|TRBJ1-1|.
TGTGCCAGCAGAACAGGTGAACAAGCTTTCTTT
CASRTGEQAFF
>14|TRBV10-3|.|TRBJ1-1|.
TGTGCCATCATAGTTCAGGGACCGAACACTGAAGCTTTCTTT
CAIIVQGPNTEAFF
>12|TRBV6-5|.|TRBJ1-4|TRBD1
TGTGCCAGCACGTCAGGGGGCAACAAACTGTTTTTT
CASTSGGNKLFF
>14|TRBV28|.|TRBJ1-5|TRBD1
TGTGCCAGCAGTCCAGGACAGGGTCATCAGCCCCAGCATTTT
CASSPGQGHQPQHF
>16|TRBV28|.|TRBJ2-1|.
TGTGCCAGCAGTTTCCCCGGACCTATCGTTAACAATGAGCAGTTCTTC
CASSFPGPIVNNEQFF
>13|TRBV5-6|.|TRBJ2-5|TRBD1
TGTGCCAGCAGCTTCGGGACAGTCGGGACCCAGTACTTC
CASSFGTVGTQYF
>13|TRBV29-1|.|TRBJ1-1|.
TGCAGCGTTGAAGGGCAGTCGAACACTGAAGCTTTCTTT
CSVEGQSNTEAFF
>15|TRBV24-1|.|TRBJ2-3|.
TGTGCCACCAGTGATCTTCCCCCCGCGGCCGATACGCAGTATTTT
CATSDLPPAADTQYF
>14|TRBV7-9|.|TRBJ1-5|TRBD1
TGTGCCAGCAGCCCCGGGACAGGTAACCAGCCCCAGCATTTT
CASSPGTGNQPQHF
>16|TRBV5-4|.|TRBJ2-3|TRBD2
TGTGCCAGCAGCGACGGACTAGCGGGACCTACAGATACGCAGTATTTT
CASSDGLAGPTDTQYF
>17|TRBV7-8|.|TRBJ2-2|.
TGTGCCAGCAGCTTATCATCGGGCCCCTTAAACACCGGGGAGCTGTTTTTT
CASSLSSGPLNTGELFF
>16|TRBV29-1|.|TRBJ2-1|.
TGCAGCGTTGATTTAAGCGGGACAGGACGATACAATGAGCAGTTCTTC
CSVDLSGTGRYNEQFF
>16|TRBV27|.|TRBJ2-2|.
TGTGCCAGCAGTTTTATCAGGACCCTGAACACCGGGGAGCTGTTTTTT
CASSFIRTLNTGELFF